This TCR beta chain was observed in a study of T cell changes during pregnancy in multiple sclerosis. The method was immunoSEQ multiplex PCR; TCRdb's version includes in-frame clones alone and lacks a portion of them. Of about 110,000 clones in the sample, 90% to 95% are singletons; the top ten hold less than 2%. The CDR3 has 14 residues. V gave up 2 bases and J gave up 7 bases; unmatched junction bases: 5. Germline lookup yields CDR1 GTSNPN and CDR2 SVGIG (reference sequence). On this clone: This sample includes further DNA sequences coding for the same CDR3.

The TCR originated in a female donor with multiple sclerosis, enrolled in a pregnancy study. The sequencing used peripheral blood, collected in the third trimester of pregnancy. This chain links TRBV30 with TRBJ2-3; 11 positions agree with TRBD2. The CDR3 DNA reads TGTGCCTGGAGTCTGGGACTAGCGGCTTATACGCAGTATTTT. As protein: CAWSLGLAAYTQYF.